This T cell receptor beta chain was sequenced during a study of blood T cell repertoires in COVID-19. About the research overall: Samples came from the United States, Italy and Spain, spanning acute and convalescent COVID-19. PBMCs, B-cell-depleted T cells, or T cells were the source of the cDNA or gDNA that made up the material.

Authors' methods: Estimates of nucleated cell counts were drawn from the amplification of reference gene primers. TCRdb's copy holds only in-frame clones and misses some; the assay was immunoSEQ multiplex PCR. V and J calls and clone size are given by that table; D and trimming were obtained from the DNA. The profile shows around 350,000 clones, around nine tenths of them singletons. This TCR derives from a human donor in a cohort sampled during active COVID-19. The specimen sequenced was peripheral blood.

The CDR3 DNA sequence: TGTGCCAGCAGCCTATCGGGGGGCTTCTATGGCTACACCTTC. It is translated as CASSLSGGFYGYTF. The genes are TRBV5-6 and TRBJ1-2, with a possible D match to TRBD1 (6 bases). The CDR3 has 14 residues. The V and J ends lost 4 bases and 4 bases respectively, with 14 bases between them. CDR1 is SGHDT, CDR2 YYEEEE, per germline. The variable domain in full, with the rest retrieved from reference TRBV5-6 and TRBJ1-2, is DAGVTQSPTHLIKTRGQQVTLRCSPKSGHDTVSWYQQALGQGPQFIFQYYEEEERQRGNFPDRFSGHQFPNYSSELNVNALLLGDSALYLCASSLSGGFYGYTFGSGTRLTVV.